A selection of T cell receptor beta chains follows, all from one sample in a study of CD8 T cells in Susac syndrome. TCRdb re-called the immunoSEQ multiplex PCR reads through MiXCR, storing one row per CDR3 protein. The table has around 200,000 distinct CDR3 sequences, more than 85% seen once. Sequencing used CD8+ T cells from PBMCs. These receptors came from a human donor with multiple sclerosis. The CDR3 runs from the conserved cysteine through the conserved F or W. A D gene is named only where the DNA matches it firmly. The size entry is marked missing in some rows and otherwise reads once, few, many or a size class.

>TRBJ2-1|once|-|TRBV29-1
TGCAGCGTTAACCAGGGCGCCTACAATGAGCAGTTCTTC
CSVNQGAYNEQFF
>TRBJ1-2|-|TRBD1|TRBV5-1
TGCGCCAGCAGCGGAACGGGACAGGGATCCGGTGGCTACACCTTC
CASSGTGQGSGGYTF
>TRBJ1-2|-|-|TRBV29-1
TGCAGCGACGGACGGGGCTATGGCTACACCTTC
CSDGRGYGYTF
>TRBJ2-5|-|-|TRBV3-1
TGTGCCAGCAGCCAAGATCGGGGAATTCAAGAGACCCAGTACTTC
CASSQDRGIQETQYF
>TRBJ1-2|-|-|TRBV30
TGTGCCTGGAGTGCCCTGCAGATTAACTATGGCTACACCTTC
CAWSALQINYGYTF
>TRBJ1-1|few|-|TRBV4-3
TGCGCCAGCAGCGTAACAGATAACACTGAAGCTTTCTTT
CASSVTDNTEAFF
>TRBJ2-3|-|-|TRBV19
TGTGCCAGTATAGGGGGGCTGGATACGCAGTATTTT
CASIGGLDTQYF
>TRBJ2-7|-|-|TRBV12-1
TGTGCCAGCAGCGAGGCGACAGGGCGCTCCGAGCAGTACTTC
CASSEATGRSEQYF
>TRBJ2-7|-|TRBD1|TRBV12-3/TRBV12-4
TGTGCCAGCAGTACTACAGACAGGGGCTACGAGCAGTACTTC
CASSTTDRGYEQYF
>TRBJ2-7|few|TRBD2|TRBV3-1
TGTGCCAGCAGCCTCAGGACTAGCGGGACCTACGAGCAGTACTTC
CASSLRTSGTYEQYF
>TRBJ2-1|-|TRBD2|TRBV29-1
TGCAGCGTTGAGATAGCGGGAGCCTCCTACAATGAGCAGTTCTTC
CSVEIAGASYNEQFF
>TRBJ1-1|-|-|TRBV12-3/TRBV12-4
TGTGCCAGCAGTTTTGGGCAGGGGTCCTCTGAAGCTTTCTTT
CASSFGQGSSEAFF
>TRBJ2-3|-|-|TRBV7-9
TGTGCCAGCAGCTTAGTATTCCCAAATACGCAGTATTTT
CASSLVFPNTQYF
>TRBJ2-4|-|TRBD1|TRBV6-1
TGTGCCAGCAGTCCCCCCAGGCCAGGGACAGATCTAGCCAAAAACATTCAGTACTTC
CASSPPRPGTDLAKNIQYF
>TRBJ2-3|-|-|TRBV3-1
TGTGCCAGCAGCCAAGAGAGTCCTAGCACTGCAGATACGCAGTATTTT
CASSQESPSTADTQYF
>TRBJ2-1|few|-|TRBV13
TGTGCCAGCCGGGGACCATACAATGAGCAGTTCTTC
CASRGPYNEQFF
>TRBJ2-2|-|-|TRBV24-1
TGTGCCACCGGGGGATTAGGGCAGAACACCGGGGAGCTGTTTTTT
CATGGLGQNTGELFF
>TRBJ1-1|-|-|TRBV29-1
TGCAGCGTTGATCCGGGGGGGAACACTGAAGCTTTCTTT
CSVDPGGNTEAFF
>TRBJ2-2|-|-|TRBV12-3/TRBV12-4
TGTGCCAGCAGTTTAGGGGGGGGCTCGAACACCGGGGAGCTGTTTTTT
CASSLGGGSNTGELFF
>TRBJ2-7|-|-|TRBV6-2/TRBV6-3
TGTGCCAGCAGTTACGGCTTTCAGGTCAAGGACTACGAGCAGTACTTC
CASSYGFQVKDYEQYF
>TRBJ1-1|-|-|TRBV13
TGTGCCAGCAGCTTAGTTGGCCTCAACACTGAAGCTTTCTTT
CASSLVGLNTEAFF
>TRBJ1-3|-|-|TRBV27
TGTGCCAGCAGTTCGAACGCAGGGTACTCTGGAAACACCATATATTTT
CASSSNAGYSGNTIYF
>TRBJ1-2|-|-|TRBV9
TGTGCCAGCACCTCATTGGAAGGCGGCTACACCTTC
CASTSLEGGYTF
>TRBJ2-1|-|TRBD2|TRBV14
TGTGCCAGCAGCCAATCGCTAGCGGGAGTCTACAATGAGCAGTTCTTC
CASSQSLAGVYNEQFF
>TRBJ1-1|-|TRBD1|TRBV9
TGTGCCAGCAGCGAAGGACAGGCCTTTCACGAGGCTTTCTTT
CASSEGQAFHEAFF
>TRBJ2-2|-|TRBD2|TRBV13
TGTGCCAGCAGCGCTACCGGGACTAGCGGGGGAAGCGGGGAGCTGTTTTTT
CASSATGTSGGSGELFF
>TRBJ2-1|-|TRBD2|TRBV13
TGTGCCAGCAGCTTACTAGCGGAAAACAATGAGCAGTTCTTC
CASSLLAENNEQFF
>TRBJ2-1|-|-|TRBV4-3
TGCGCCAGCAGCCAAGATATTGGGCTAGCCTACAATGAGCAGTTCTTC
CASSQDIGLAYNEQFF
>TRBJ2-3|-|TRBD2|TRBV25-1
TGTGCCAGCAGTGATGCCAGCGGGAGGGCGGATACGCAGTATTTT
CASSDASGRADTQYF
>TRBJ2-3|-|TRBD2|TRBV29-1
TGCAGCGTTGATTCGTCGGGGGGGCACGAAACGCAGTATTTT
CSVDSSGGHETQYF
>TRBJ2-5|-|-|TRBV6-2/TRBV6-3
TGTGCCAGCAGTTATAGACAGGATCAAGAGACCCAGTACTTC
CASSYRQDQETQYF
>TRBJ2-7|-|-|TRBV13
TGTGCCAGCAGCTCCTGGGTTACAGGGTCGTACGAGCAGTACTTC
CASSSWVTGSYEQYF
>TRBJ2-2|-|-|TRBV9
TGTGCCAGCAGCGTGGGGGGCCCCGGGGAGCTGTTTTTT
CASSVGGPGELFF
>TRBJ1-2|-|TRBD1|TRBV30
TGTGCCTGGAGTGTACAGGGGTTTCATGGCTACACCTTC
CAWSVQGFHGYTF
>TRBJ2-6|once|-|TRBV9
TGTGCCAGCAGCGACCGCGGGTCTGGGGCCAACGTCCTGACTTTC
CASSDRGSGANVLTF
>TRBJ2-2|-|-|TRBV12-3/TRBV12-4
TGTGCCAGCAGCCCTGCGGCGGACGGGGAGCTGTTTTTT
CASSPAADGELFF
>TRBJ2-7|-|TRBD1|TRBV13
TGTGCCAGCAGGAAGCCCGGGACAGGCCACTACGAGCAGTACTTC
CASRKPGTGHYEQYF
>TRBJ2-7|-|-|TRBV2
TGTGCCAGCAGTGAAGGTAGCCGCTCCTACGAGCAGTACTTC
CASSEGSRSYEQYF